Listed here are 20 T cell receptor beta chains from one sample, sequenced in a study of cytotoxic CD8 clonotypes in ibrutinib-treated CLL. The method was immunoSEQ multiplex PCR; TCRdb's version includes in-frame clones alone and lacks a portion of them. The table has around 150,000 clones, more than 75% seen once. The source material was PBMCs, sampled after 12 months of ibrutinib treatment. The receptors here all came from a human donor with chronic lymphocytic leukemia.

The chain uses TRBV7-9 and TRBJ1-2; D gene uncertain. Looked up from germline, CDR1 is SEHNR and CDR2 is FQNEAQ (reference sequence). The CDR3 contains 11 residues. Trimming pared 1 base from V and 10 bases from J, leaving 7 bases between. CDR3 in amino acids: CASSLGWDYTF. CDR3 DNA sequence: TGTGCCAGCAGCTTAGGGTGGGACTACACCTTC.

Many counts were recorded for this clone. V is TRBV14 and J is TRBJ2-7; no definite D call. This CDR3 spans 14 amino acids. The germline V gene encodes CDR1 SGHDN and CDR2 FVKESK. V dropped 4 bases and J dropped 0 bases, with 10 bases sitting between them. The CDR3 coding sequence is TGTGCCAGCAGCCTTAATTTTAACTCCTACGAGCAGTACTTC. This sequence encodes CASSLNFNSYEQYF.

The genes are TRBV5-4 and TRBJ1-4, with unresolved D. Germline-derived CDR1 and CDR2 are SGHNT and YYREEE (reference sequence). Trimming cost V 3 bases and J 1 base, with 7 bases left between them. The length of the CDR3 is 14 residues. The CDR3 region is CASSSDGTNEKLFF. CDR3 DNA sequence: TGTGCCAGCAGCTCGGATGGAACTAATGAAAAACTGTTTTTT. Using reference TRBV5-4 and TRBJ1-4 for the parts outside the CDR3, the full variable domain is ETGVTQSPTHLIKTRGQQVTLRCSSQSGHNTVSWYQQALGQGPQFIFQYYREEENGRGNFPPRFSGLQFPNYSSELNVNALELDDSALYLCASSSDGTNEKLFFGSGTQLSVL.

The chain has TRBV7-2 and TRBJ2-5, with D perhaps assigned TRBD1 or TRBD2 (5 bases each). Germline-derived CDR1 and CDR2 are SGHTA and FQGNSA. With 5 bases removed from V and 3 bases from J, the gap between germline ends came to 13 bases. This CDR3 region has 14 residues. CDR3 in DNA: TGTGCCAGCAGCCGTATGGGGGAGAAAGAGACCCAGTACTTC. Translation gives CASSRMGEKETQYF.

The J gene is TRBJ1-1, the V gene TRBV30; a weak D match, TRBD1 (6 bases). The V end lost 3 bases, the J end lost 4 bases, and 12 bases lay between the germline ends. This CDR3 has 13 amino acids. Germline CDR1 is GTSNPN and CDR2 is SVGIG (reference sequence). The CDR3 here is CAWSRGGGTEAFF. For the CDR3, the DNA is TGTGCCTGGAGCAGGGGTGGTGGCACTGAAGCTTTCTTT.

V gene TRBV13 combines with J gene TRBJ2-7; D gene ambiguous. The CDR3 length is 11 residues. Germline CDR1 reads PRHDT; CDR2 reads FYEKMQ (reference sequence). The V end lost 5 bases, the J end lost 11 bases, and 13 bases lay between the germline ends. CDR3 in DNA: TGTGCCAGCAGCCAAGGACCGAGGAAGTACTTC. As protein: CASSQGPRKYF.

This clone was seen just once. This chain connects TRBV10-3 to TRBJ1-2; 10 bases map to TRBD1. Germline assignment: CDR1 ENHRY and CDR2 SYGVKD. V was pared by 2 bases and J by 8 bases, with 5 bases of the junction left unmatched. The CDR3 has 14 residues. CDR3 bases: TGTGCCATCAGTGAGGTCCGGGACAGGGGAGGCTACACCTTC. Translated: CAISEVRDRGGYTF.

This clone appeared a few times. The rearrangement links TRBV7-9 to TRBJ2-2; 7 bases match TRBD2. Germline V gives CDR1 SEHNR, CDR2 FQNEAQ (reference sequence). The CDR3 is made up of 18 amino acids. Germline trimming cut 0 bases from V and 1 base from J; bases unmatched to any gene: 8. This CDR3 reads CASSLARVRGKNTGELFF. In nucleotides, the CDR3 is TGTGCCAGCAGCTTAGCGCGGGTGCGGGGGAAGAACACCGGGGAGCTGTTTTTT.

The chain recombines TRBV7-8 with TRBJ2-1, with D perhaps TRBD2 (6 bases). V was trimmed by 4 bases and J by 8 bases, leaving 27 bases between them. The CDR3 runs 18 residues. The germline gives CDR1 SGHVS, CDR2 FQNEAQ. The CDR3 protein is CASSSKPFQGGRRDEQFF. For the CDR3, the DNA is TGTGCCAGCAGCTCCAAACCCTTTCAAGGAGGCCGGAGGGATGAGCAGTTCTTC.

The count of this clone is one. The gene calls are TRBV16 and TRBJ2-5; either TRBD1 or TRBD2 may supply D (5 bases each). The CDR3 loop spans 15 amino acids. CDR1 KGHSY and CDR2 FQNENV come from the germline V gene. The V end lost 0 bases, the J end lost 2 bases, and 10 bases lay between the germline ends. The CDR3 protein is CASSQSGTKQETQYF. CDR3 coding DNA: TGTGCCAGCAGCCAATCGGGGACGAAACAAGAGACCCAGTACTTC.

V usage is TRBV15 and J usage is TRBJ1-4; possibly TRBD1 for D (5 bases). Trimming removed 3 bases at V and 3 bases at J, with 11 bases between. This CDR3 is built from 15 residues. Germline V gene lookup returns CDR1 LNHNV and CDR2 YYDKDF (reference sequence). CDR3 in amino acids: CATSRQTDPNEKLFF. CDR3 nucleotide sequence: TGTGCCACCAGCAGGCAGACAGACCCTAATGAAAAACTGTTTTTT. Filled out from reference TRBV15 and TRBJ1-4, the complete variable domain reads DAMVIQNPRYQVTQFGKPVTLSCSQTLNHNVMYWYQQKSSQAPKLLFHYYDKDFNNEADTPDNFQSRRPNTSFCFLDIRSPGLGDTAMYLCATSRQTDPNEKLFFGSGTQLSVL.

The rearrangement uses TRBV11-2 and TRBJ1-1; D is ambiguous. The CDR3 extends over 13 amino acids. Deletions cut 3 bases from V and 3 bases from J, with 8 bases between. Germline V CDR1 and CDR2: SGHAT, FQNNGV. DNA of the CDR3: TGTGCCAGCAGCTTCAACTCCGACACTGAAGCTTTCTTT. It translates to CASSFNSDTEAFF.

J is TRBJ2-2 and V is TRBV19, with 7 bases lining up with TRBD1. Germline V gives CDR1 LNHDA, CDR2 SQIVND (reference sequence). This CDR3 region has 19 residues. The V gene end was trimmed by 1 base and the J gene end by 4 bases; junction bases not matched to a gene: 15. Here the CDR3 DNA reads TGTGCCAGTAGTATAGGTCGAGGTTTGAGGGGGCTTGGCACCGGGGAGCTGTTTTTT. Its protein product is CASSIGRGLRGLGTGELFF.

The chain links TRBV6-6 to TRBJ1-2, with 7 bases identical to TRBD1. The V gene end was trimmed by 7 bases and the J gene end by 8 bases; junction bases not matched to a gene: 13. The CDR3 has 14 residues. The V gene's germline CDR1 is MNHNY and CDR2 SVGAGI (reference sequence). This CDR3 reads CASKTGVSYWGYTF. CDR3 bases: TGTGCCAGCAAAACAGGGGTCTCCTATTGGGGCTACACCTTC.

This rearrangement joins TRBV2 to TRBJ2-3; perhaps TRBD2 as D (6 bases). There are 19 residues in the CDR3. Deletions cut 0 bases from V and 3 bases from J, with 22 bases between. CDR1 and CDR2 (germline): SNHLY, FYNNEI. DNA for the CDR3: TGTGCCAGCAGTGAAGCAGGAGGGAAGGGTGTTGTGAGGACAGATACGCAGTATTTT. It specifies CASSEAGGKGVVRTDTQYF.

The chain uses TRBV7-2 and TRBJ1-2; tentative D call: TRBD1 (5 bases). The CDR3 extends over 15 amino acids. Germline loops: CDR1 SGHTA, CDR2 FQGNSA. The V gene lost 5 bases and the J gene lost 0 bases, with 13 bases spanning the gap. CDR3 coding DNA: TGTGCCAGCAGCCCTTCGACAGAACCTAACTATGGCTACACCTTC. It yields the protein CASSPSTEPNYGYTF.

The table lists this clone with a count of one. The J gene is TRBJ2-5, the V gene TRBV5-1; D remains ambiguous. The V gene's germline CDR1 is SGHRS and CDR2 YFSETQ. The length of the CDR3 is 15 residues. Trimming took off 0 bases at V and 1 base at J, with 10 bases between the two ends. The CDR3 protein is CASSLGDNLQETQYF. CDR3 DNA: TGCGCCAGCAGCTTGGGCGACAATCTCCAAGAGACCCAGTACTTC.

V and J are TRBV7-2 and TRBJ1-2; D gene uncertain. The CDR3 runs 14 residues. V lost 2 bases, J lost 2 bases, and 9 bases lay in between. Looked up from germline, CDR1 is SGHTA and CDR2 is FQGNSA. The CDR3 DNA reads TGTGCCAGCAGCTTAAGTAGCCCAAACTATGGCTACACCTTC. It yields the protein CASSLSSPNYGYTF.

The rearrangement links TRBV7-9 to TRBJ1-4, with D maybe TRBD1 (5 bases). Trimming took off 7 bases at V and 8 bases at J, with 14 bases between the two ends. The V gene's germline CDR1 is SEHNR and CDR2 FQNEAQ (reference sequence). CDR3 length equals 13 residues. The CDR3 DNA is TGTGCCAGCACCCTACCCCGGGGCGAAAAACTGTTTTTT. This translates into CASTLPRGEKLFF.

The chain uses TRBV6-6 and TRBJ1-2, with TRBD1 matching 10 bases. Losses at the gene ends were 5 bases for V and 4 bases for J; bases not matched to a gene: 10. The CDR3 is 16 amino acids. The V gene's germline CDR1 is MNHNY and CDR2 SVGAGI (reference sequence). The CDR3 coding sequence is TGTGCCAGCAGTGCCGCAGGGACAGGGGCTTCCTATGGCTACACCTTC. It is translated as CASSAAGTGASYGYTF.